The TCR beta chain described here comes from a study of T cells in Graves' hyperthyroidism and ophthalmopathy. Overall study results and limits: Clonotypes that were expanded in thyroid above 0.001 mostly appeared in blood too.

This clonotype was recorded a few times. Its specificity is unknown. Diagnostic assessment was based on clinical symptoms, serum thyroxine and TRAb, thyroid ultrasound and orbital computed tomography. Per the germline V gene, CDR1 is DFQATT and CDR2 is SNEGSKA (reference sequence). Trimming took 7 bases from V and 8 from J, leaving 17 bases between them. CDR3 size: 13 residues. The investigators amplified TCR beta CDR3 regions from RNA transcripts. First-round RT-PCR of the TCR CDR3 relied on the HTBI primer set. One entry per CDR3 protein results from TCRdb running MiXCR on the multiplex PCR reads. The sample lists about 640,000 distinct CDR3 sequences; just under 45% were seen once.

The chain employs TRBV20-1 and TRBJ1-4; tentative D call: TRBD1 (6 bases). The sample comprised peripheral blood or thyroid tissue (not recorded which). The source of this sequence is an adult man with Graves' disease, either hyperthyroidism or ophthalmopathy (not recorded which). CDR3 in amino acids: CSVLGGGDEKLFF. CDR3 DNA: TGCAGTGTGTTGGGGGGGGGCGACGAAAAACTGTTTTTT.